One and the same sample provided the 5 T cell receptor beta chains below, sequenced in a study of blood T cell repertoires in COVID-19. The repertoire was sequenced with immunoSEQ multiplex PCR; TCRdb's copy has only in-frame clones and lacks some. The repertoire holds about 320,000 clones, with 90% as singletons. The sample comprised PBMCs or T cells enriched from blood (not recorded which). These receptors were taken from a woman between 25 and 40 years old who had been exposed to COVID-19.

In this sample, this clone turned up a few times. J is TRBJ2-7 and V is TRBV20-1, with D perhaps matching TRBD1 (5 bases). Germline-derived CDR1 and CDR2 are DFQATT and SNEGSKA (reference sequence). CDR3 length equals 14 residues. V lost 3 bases and J 2 bases, leaving 14 bases between the germline ends. The CDR3: CSASDAGYTYEQYF. Written as DNA, the CDR3 is TGCAGTGCTAGTGATGCAGGGTATACCTACGAGCAGTACTTC.

The rearrangement links TRBV2 to TRBJ2-1; 10 bases match TRBD2. Germline-derived CDR1 and CDR2 are SNHLY and FYNNEI. The CDR3 has 16 amino acids. Losses at the gene ends were 3 bases for V and 8 bases for J; bases not matched to a gene: 10. For the CDR3, the DNA is TGTGCCAGCAGTGATATGGGCAGCGGGGGGGGCTATGAGCAGTTCTTC. Amino acids: CASSDMGSGGGYEQFF. The variable domain in full, with the rest retrieved from reference TRBV2 and TRBJ2-1, is EPEVTQTPSHQVTQMGQEVILRCVPISNHLYFYWYRQILGQKVEFLVSFYNNEISEKSEIFDDQFSVERPDGSNFTLKIRSTKLEDSAMYFCASSDMGSGGGYEQFFGPGTRLTVL.

This clone has a single count. This chain connects TRBV4-3 to TRBJ2-3, with 9 bases fitting TRBD2. After removal of 1 base from V and 6 bases from J, the junction contained 11 bases not matched to a gene. The CDR3 spans 17 residues. CDR1 LGHNA and CDR2 YSLEER come from the germline V gene. The CDR3 sequence: CASSQGRRGGRMDTQYF. In nucleotides, the CDR3 is TGCGCCAGCAGCCAAGGTCGGCGGGGGGGAAGGATGGATACGCAGTATTTT.

The chain joins TRBV4-1 to TRBJ2-2, with TRBD1 matching over 7 bases. The CDR3 runs 16 residues. The germline CDR1 and CDR2 sequences are MGHRA and YSYEKL. Trimming removed 3 bases from V and 6 bases from J; junction bases left unmatched: 10. DNA of the CDR3: TGCGCCAGCAGCCAGCAAACGACAGGGAATGCCGGGGAGCTGTTTTTT. Amino acids: CASSQQTTGNAGELFF.

The chain employs TRBV7-2 and TRBJ1-5, with D perhaps matching TRBD1 (6 bases). With 5 bases removed from V and 6 bases from J, the gap between germline ends came to 17 bases. CDR1 is SGHTA, CDR2 FQGNSA, per germline. The CDR3 totals 15 residues. The CDR3 here is CASSSEGESGQPQHF. The DNA of the CDR3 is TGTGCCAGCAGCAGTGAGGGGGAAAGCGGTCAGCCCCAGCATTTT.